Below are 10 T cell receptor beta chains sequenced from a single sample in a study of identical twins. TCRdb re-called the 5' RACE reads through MiXCR, storing one row per CDR3 protein. This sample yields over 500,000 distinct CDR3 sequences, of which about 20% are seen a single time; about 0.91% belongs to the top ten. These same data were also listed under a study on T cells expressing NK-cell markers.

Input material: CD4+ T cells sorted from blood. The receptors originated from a woman between 18 and 29 years old in good health.

The sample holds a few counts of this clonotype. The V and J genes are TRBV29-1 and TRBJ2-5; TRBD2 is a possible D gene (5 bases). The CDR3 covers 11 residues. Germline CDR1 is SQVTM and CDR2 is ANQGSEA. Trimming cost V 6 bases and J 1 base, with 6 bases left between them. CDR3: CSVRAQETQYF. Written as DNA, the CDR3 is TGCAGCGTGAGGGCCCAAGAGACCCAGTACTTC.

This clonotype has a handful of counts. This sequence joins TRBV7-9 and TRBJ2-1; 8 bases map to TRBD2. The CDR3 contains 15 residues. V lost 2 bases, J lost 7 bases, and 7 bases stayed unmatched. In germline, CDR1 is SEHNR, CDR2 FQNEAQ (reference sequence). The CDR3 loop reads CASSLRREEGNEQFF. CDR3 nucleotides: TGTGCCAGCAGCTTAAGGCGGGAGGAGGGGAATGAGCAGTTCTTC.

This clonotype has only a few counts. This chain connects TRBV5-5 to TRBJ1-2; a possible D gene is TRBD1 (5 bases). Germline CDR1 is SGHKS and CDR2 is YYEKEE (reference sequence). The CDR3 is 13 amino acids. The V gene lost 6 bases and the J gene lost 4 bases, with 13 bases spanning the gap. DNA of the CDR3: TGTGCCAGCATCCGGCAGGGAATCTATGGCTACACCTTC. Translating it yields CASIRQGIYGYTF.

This clonotype was detected only a few times. The rearrangement joins TRBV6-1 to TRBJ1-1; D might be TRBD1 (6 bases). The V end was cut by 7 bases, the J end by 6 bases, with 18 bases between. Germline-derived CDR1 and CDR2 are MNHNS and SASEGT. The CDR3 sequence is 14 residues long. CDR3 DNA: TGTGCCAGCAAATTGCAGGGGATTCAGGCTGAAGCTTTCTTT. It encodes CASKLQGIQAEAFF.

This clonotype has a handful of counts. The chain couples TRBV20-1 to TRBJ2-3; TRBD2 agrees at 9 bases. CDR3 size: 17 residues. The germline V gene encodes CDR1 DFQATT and CDR2 SNEGSKA (reference sequence). V shed 2 bases, J shed 5 bases, and the junction held 14 bases outside the gene matches. The CDR3 here is CSARSPRGGRAGDTQYF. In DNA form, the CDR3 reads TGCAGTGCTAGATCCCCACGGGGCGGGAGGGCAGGAGATACGCAGTATTTT.

The chain has TRBV20-1 and TRBJ2-3; possible D gene TRBD2, 7 bases. Germline V gene data show CDR1 as DFQATT and CDR2 as SNEGSKA (reference sequence). V lost 6 bases and J lost 2, with 21 bases in between. The CDR3 is 16 residues long. Here the CDR3 reads CSAGGLGGRNTDTQYF. The CDR3 nucleotides read TGCAGTGCAGGGGGGCTCGGGGGGCGGAACACAGATACGCAGTATTTT.

The gene calls are TRBV15 and TRBJ2-7; TRBD2 is a possible D gene (5 bases). Germline V lookup: CDR1 LNHNV, CDR2 YYDKDF (reference sequence). This CDR3 region has 16 residues. The V end was cut by 1 base, the J end by 1 base, with 14 bases between. The CDR3 region is CATSRVKGGPSYEQYF. CDR3 nucleotides: TGTGCCACCAGCAGAGTAAAGGGCGGGCCGTCCTACGAGCAGTACTTC.

This chain connects TRBV6-1 to TRBJ1-6, with a weak D call TRBD1 (6 bases). Trimming removed 1 base from V and 7 bases from J, with 14 bases in between. The CDR3 covers 16 residues. The V gene's germline CDR1 is MNHNS and CDR2 SASEGT. DNA for the CDR3: TGTGCCAGCAGTGAAGTTCCAGGACAGAGGAATTCACCCCTCCACTTT. Amino acid sequence: CASSEVPGQRNSPLHF.

The table lists this clonotype with a few counts. The chain employs TRBV20-1 and TRBJ1-2; D unclear. V lost 5 bases and J 8 bases, leaving 12 bases between the germline ends. The length of the CDR3 is 11 residues. Germline values: CDR1 DFQATT, CDR2 SNEGSKA (reference sequence). The CDR3 nucleotides read TGCAGTGCTCCGGGGAGGGAGGGCTACACCTTC. Encoded protein: CSAPGREGYTF.

This clonotype was seen just once. Possible read error: a much larger clone is one base away. This chain connects TRBV6-2 or TRBV6-3 to TRBJ1-1; unclear D gene. Germline CDR1 is MNHEY and CDR2 is SVGEGT. The CDR3 runs to 13 residues. V lost 5 bases and J 1 base, leaving 8 bases between the germline ends. Written as DNA, the CDR3 is TGTGCCAGCAGTCACCGGTCGAACACTGAAGCTTTCTTT. Translating it yields CASSHRSNTEAFF.